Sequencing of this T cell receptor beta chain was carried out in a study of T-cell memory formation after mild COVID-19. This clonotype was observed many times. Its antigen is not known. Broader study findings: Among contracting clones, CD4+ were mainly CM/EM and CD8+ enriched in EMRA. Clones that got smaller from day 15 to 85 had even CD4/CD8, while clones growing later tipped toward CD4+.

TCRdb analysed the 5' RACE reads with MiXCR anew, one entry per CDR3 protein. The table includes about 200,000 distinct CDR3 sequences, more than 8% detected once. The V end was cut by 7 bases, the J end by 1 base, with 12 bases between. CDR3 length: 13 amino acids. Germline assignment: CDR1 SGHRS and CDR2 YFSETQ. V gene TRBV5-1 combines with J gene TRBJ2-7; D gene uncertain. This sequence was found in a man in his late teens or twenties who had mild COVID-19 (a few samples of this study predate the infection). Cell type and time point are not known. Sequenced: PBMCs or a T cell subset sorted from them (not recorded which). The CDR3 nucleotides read TGCGCCAGCTCGGGTAGAGCTTCCTACGAGCAGTACTTC. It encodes CASSGRASYEQYF.